The present TCR beta chain was sequenced within a study of cytomegalovirus exposure and HLA in healthy donors. Study observations and caveats: Reports state that TCR beta sequences accurately predicted most subjects' HLA-A and HLA-B alleles. In a later analysis, parvovirus B19, influenza, CMV and Epstein-Barr virus appeared linked to several top co-occurrence clusters. Further analysis, carried out later, found HLA-associated TCR beta chains more clonally expanded than equally common other chains.

Germline assignment: CDR1 SGHKS and CDR2 YYEKEE (reference sequence). The CDR3 has 15 amino acids. V lost 5 bases to trimming and J lost 2 bases, with 14 bases between them. Turning to this clone: Its antigen remains unidentified.

The PCR ran on 60 Vbeta and 13 Jbeta primers. Only in-frame clones appear in the TCRdb table, and some are missing; sequencing was by immunoSEQ multiplex PCR. The sample has some 110,000 clones, around 77% seen once. The source of this sequence is a man in his fifties in good health and CMV-seropositive. V gene TRBV5-5 combines with J gene TRBJ1-3, with a weak D call TRBD1 (6 bases). The sequenced sample consisted of PBMCs. Here the CDR3 reads CASRARGGTGNTIYF. DNA of the CDR3: TGTGCCAGCAGGGCCCGAGGGGGAACTGGAAACACCATATATTTT.